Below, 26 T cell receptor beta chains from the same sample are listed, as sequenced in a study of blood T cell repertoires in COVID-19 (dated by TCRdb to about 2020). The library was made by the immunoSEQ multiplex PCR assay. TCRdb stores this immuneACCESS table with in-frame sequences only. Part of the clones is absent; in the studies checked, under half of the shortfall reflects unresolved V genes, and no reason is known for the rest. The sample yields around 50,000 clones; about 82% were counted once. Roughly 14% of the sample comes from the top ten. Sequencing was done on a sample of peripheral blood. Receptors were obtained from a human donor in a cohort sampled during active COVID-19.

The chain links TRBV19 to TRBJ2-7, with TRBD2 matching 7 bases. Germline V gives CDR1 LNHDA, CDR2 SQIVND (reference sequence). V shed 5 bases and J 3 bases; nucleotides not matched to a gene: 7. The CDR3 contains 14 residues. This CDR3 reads CASSLGTTGYEQYF. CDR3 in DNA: TGTGCCAGTAGTCTCGGGACTACGGGCTACGAGCAGTACTTC. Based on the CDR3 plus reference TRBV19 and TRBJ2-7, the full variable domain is DGGITQSPKYLFRKEGQNVTLSCEQNLNHDAMYWYRQDPGQGLRLIYYSQIVNDFQKGDIAEGYSVSREKKESFPLTVTSAQKNPTAFYLCASSLGTTGYEQYFGPGTRLTVT.

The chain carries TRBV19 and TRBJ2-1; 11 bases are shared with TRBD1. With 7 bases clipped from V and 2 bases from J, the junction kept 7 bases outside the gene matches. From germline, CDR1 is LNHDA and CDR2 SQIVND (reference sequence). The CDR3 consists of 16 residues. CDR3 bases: TGTGCCAGTACCTCATGGGGACAGGGGGCCTACAATGAGCAGTTCTTC. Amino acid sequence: CASTSWGQGAYNEQFF. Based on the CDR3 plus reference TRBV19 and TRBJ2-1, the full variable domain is DGGITQSPKYLFRKEGQNVTLSCEQNLNHDAMYWYRQDPGQGLRLIYYSQIVNDFQKGDIAEGYSVSREKKESFPLTVTSAQKNPTAFYLCASTSWGQGAYNEQFFGPGTRLTVL.

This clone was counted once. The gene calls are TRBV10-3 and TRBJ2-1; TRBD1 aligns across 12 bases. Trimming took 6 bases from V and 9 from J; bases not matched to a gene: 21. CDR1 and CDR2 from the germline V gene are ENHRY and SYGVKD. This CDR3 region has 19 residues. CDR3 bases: TGTGCCATCAGGGGAGTCCCGGGACAGGGGGCGGGCAAGGAGGTTGAGCAGTTCTTC. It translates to CAIRGVPGQGAGKEVEQFF.

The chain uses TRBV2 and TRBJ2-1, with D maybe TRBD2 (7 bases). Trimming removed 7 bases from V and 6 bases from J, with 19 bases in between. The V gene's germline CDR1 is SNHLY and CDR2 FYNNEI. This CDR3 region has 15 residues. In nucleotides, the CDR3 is TGTGCCAGCACCCCCTTACAGGGAGGGTTCAATGAGCAGTTCTTC. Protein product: CASTPLQGGFNEQFF.

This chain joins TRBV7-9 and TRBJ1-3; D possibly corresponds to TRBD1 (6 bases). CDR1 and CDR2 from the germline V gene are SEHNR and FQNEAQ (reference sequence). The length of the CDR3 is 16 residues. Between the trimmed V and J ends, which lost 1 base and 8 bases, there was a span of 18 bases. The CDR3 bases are TGTGCCAGCAGCTTAGAGGCCCCGGGGGGCGGCGACACCATATATTTT. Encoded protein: CASSLEAPGGGDTIYF.

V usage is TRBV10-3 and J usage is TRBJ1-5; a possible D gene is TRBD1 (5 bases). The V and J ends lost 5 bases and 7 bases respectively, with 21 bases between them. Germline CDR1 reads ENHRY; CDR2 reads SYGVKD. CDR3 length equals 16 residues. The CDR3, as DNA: TGTGCCATCAGTCCAGGGAAGGGCGGCTTCGAACAGCCCCAGCATTTT. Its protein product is CAISPGKGGFEQPQHF.

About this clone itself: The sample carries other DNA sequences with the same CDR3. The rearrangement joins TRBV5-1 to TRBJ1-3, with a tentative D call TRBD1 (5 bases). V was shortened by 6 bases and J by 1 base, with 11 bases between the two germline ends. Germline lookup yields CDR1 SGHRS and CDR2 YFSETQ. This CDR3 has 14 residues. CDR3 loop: CASTPGRSGNTIYF. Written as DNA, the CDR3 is TGCGCCAGCACCCCAGGGCGTTCTGGAAACACCATATATTTT.

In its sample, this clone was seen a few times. In DNA form, the CDR3 reads TGTGCCAGCAGCTCGACAGGGGGGGAGGACTACACCTTC. It codes for CASSSTGGEDYTF. The genes are TRBV7-3 and TRBJ1-2; 9 bases map to TRBD1. Per germline, CDR1 SGHTA and CDR2 FQGTGA. This CDR3 has 13 amino acids. J was trimmed by 10 bases and V by 4 bases; bases with no gene match: 7.

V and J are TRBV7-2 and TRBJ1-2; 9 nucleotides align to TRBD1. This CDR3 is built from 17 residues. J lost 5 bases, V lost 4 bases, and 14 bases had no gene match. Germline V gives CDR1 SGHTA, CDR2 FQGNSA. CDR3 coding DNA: TGTGCCAGCAGCTCTATCCAAGGGACGACAGGGGGATATGGCTACACCTTC. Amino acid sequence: CASSSIQGTTGGYGYTF.

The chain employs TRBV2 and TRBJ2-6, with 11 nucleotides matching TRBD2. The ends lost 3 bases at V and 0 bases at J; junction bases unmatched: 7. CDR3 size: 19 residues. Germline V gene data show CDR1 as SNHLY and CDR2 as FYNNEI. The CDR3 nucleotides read TGTGCCAGCAGTGACCCGGGACTAGCGGTCGACTCTGGGGCCAACGTCCTGACTTTC. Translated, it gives CASSDPGLAVDSGANVLTF.

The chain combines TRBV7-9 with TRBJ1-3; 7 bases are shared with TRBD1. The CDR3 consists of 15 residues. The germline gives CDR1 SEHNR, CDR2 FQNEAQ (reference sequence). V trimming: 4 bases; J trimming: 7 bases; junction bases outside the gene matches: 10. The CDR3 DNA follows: TGTGCCAGCAGCTGGTCCGGGACAGAAATTAACACCATATATTTT. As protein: CASSWSGTEINTIYF.

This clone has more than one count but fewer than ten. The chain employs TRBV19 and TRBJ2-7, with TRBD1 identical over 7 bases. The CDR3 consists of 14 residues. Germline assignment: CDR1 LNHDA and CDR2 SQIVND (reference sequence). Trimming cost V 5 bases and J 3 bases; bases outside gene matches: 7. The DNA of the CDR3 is TGTGCCAGTAGTTTGAAGGGACAGCTCTACGAGCAGTACTTC. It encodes CASSLKGQLYEQYF.

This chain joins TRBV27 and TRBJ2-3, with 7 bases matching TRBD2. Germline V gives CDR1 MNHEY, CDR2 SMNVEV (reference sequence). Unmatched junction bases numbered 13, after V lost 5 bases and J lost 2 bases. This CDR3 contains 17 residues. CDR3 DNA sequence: TGTGCCAGCAGTACCACGACTGCGCGGGGGTTCACAGATACGCAGTATTTT. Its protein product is CASSTTTARGFTDTQYF.

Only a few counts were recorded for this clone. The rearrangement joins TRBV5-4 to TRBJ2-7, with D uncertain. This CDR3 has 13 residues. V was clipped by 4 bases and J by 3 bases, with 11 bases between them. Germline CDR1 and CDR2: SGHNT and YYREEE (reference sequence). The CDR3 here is CASSVDPNYEQYF. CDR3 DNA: TGTGCCAGCAGCGTGGATCCCAACTACGAGCAGTACTTC. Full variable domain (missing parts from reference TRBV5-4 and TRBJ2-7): ETGVTQSPTHLIKTRGQQVTLRCSSQSGHNTVSWYQQALGQGPQFIFQYYREEENGRGNFPPRFSGLQFPNYSSELNVNALELDDSALYLCASSVDPNYEQYFGPGTRLTVT.

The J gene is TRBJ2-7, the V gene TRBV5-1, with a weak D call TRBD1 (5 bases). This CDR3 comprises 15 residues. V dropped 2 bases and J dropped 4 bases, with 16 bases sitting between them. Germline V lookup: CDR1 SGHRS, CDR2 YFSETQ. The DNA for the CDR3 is TGCGCCAGCAGCTTTGCCGACAGCGACAAATACGAGCAGTACTTC. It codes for CASSFADSDKYEQYF.

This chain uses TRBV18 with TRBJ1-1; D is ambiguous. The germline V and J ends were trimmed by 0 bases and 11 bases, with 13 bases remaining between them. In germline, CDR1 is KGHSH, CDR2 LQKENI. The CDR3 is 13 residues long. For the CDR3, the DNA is TGTGCCAGCTCACCACCCGAAACCCGGGTGGCTTTCTTT. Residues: CASSPPETRVAFF.

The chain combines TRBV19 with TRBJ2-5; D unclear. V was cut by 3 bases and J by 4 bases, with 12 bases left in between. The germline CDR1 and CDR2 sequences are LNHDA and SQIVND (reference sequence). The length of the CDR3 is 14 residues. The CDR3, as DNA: TGTGCCAGTAGTATGGGCACAGTGGGAGAGACCCAGTACTTC. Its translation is CASSMGTVGETQYF.

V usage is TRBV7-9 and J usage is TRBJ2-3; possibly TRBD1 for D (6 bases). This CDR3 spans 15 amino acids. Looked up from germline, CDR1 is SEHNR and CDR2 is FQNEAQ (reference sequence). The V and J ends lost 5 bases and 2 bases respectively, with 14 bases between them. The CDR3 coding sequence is TGTGCCAGCAGCGCGATAGGGGGAAACACAGATACGCAGTATTTT. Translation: CASSAIGGNTDTQYF.

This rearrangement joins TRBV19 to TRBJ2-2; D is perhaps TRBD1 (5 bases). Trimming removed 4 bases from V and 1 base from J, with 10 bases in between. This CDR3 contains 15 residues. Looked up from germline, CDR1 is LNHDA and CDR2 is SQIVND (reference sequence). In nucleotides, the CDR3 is TGTGCCAGTAGTAAATGGCAGGGGAACACCGGGGAGCTGTTTTTT. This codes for CASSKWQGNTGELFF.

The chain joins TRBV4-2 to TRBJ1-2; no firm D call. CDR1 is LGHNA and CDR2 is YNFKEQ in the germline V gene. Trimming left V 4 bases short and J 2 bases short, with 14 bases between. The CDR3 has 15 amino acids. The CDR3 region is CASSRLTQENYGYTF. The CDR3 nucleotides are TGTGCCAGCAGCCGCCTTACGCAGGAAAACTATGGCTACACCTTC.

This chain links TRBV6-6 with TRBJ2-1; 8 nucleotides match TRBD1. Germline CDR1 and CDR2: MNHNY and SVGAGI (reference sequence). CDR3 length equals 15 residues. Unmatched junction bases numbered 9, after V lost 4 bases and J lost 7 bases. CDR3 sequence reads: CASSSADRDKNEQFF. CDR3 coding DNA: TGTGCCAGCAGTTCCGCGGACAGGGATAAGAATGAGCAGTTCTTC.

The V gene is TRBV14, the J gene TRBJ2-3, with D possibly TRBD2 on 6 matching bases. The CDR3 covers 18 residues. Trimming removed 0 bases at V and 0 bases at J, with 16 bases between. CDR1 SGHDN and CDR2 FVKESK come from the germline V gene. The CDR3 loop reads CASSQDVAVPSSTDTQYF. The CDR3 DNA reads TGTGCCAGCAGCCAAGATGTAGCGGTTCCTTCTAGCACAGATACGCAGTATTTT. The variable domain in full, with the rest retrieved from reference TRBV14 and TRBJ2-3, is EAGVTQFPSHSVIEKGQTVTLRCDPISGHDNLYWYRRVMGKEIKFLLHFVKESKQDESGMPNNRFLAERTGGTYSTLKVQPAELEDSGVYFCASSQDVAVPSSTDTQYFGPGTRLTVL.

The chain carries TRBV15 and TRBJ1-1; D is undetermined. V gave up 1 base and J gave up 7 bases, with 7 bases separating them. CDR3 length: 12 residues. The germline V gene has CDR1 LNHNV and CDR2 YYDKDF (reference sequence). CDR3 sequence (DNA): TGTGCCACCAGCAGAGGCTGGCATGAAGCTTTCTTT. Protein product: CATSRGWHEAFF. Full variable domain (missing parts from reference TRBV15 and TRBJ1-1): DAMVIQNPRYQVTQFGKPVTLSCSQTLNHNVMYWYQQKSSQAPKLLFHYYDKDFNNEADTPDNFQSRRPNTSFCFLDIRSPGLGDTAMYLCATSRGWHEAFFGQGTRLTVV.

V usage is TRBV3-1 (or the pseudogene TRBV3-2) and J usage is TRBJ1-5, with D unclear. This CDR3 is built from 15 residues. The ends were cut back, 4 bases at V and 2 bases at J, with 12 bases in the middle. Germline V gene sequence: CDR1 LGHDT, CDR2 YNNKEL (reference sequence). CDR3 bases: TGTGCCAGCAGCCCCTTCGGAGTGGGCAATCAGCCCCAGCATTTT. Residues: CASSPFGVGNQPQHF.

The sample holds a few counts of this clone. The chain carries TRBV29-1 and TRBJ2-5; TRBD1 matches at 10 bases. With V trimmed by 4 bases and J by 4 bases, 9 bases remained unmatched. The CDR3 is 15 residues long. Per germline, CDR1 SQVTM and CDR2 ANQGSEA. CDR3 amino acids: CSVGTGGFLGETQYF. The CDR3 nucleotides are TGCAGCGTTGGGACAGGGGGATTTCTCGGAGAGACCCAGTACTTC.

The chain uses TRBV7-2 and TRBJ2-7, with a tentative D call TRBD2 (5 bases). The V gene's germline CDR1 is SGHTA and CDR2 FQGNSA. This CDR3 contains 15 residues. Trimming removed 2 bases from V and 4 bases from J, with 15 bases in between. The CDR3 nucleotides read TGTGCCAGCAGCTTATCGAGGGAGCGTATGTACGAGCAGTACTTC. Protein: CASSLSRERMYEQYF.